Following are 3 T cell receptor beta chains from one sample sequenced in a study of CD8+ T cells in alopecia areata. RNA extraction and reverse transcription yielded cDNA as sequencing template. The data were produced by immunoSEQ multiplex PCR, yet TCRdb's version contains in-frame clones alone and is incomplete. The sample has 55,000 to 75,000 clones; about 45% are singletons. Source: CD8+ T cells sorted from blood, taken at week 0. These receptor sequences come from a human donor with alopecia areata.

V is TRBV27 and J is TRBJ2-1; 8 bases are shared with TRBD2. This CDR3 has 13 amino acids. V was clipped by 5 bases and J by 7 bases; unmatched bases: 4. CDR1 MNHEY and CDR2 SMNVEV come from the germline V gene (reference sequence). The CDR3 DNA is TGTGCCAGCAGTACCGGGAGGGCGAATGAGCAGTTCTTC. Its protein is CASSTGRANEQFF.

This clone was recorded once. This chain uses TRBV30 with TRBJ2-5; the D call may be TRBD1 or TRBD2 (5 bases each). Trimming took 1 base from V and 1 from J, leaving 16 bases between them. CDR3 length: 16 residues. Per the germline V gene, CDR1 is GTSNPN and CDR2 is SVGIG (reference sequence). CDR3 region: CAWSGGSVRFQETQYF. In nucleotides, the CDR3 is TGTGCCTGGAGTGGGGGGAGTGTCAGATTCCAAGAGACCCAGTACTTC.

The V call is TRBV19, the J call TRBJ2-2; D unresolved. Deletions cut 10 bases from V and 5 bases from J, with 11 bases between. Looked up from germline, CDR1 is LNHDA and CDR2 is SQIVND (reference sequence). This CDR3 has 12 amino acids. In nucleotides, the CDR3 is TGTGCCACCTCTCAAAATACCGGGGAGCTGTTTTTT. It specifies CATSQNTGELFF.